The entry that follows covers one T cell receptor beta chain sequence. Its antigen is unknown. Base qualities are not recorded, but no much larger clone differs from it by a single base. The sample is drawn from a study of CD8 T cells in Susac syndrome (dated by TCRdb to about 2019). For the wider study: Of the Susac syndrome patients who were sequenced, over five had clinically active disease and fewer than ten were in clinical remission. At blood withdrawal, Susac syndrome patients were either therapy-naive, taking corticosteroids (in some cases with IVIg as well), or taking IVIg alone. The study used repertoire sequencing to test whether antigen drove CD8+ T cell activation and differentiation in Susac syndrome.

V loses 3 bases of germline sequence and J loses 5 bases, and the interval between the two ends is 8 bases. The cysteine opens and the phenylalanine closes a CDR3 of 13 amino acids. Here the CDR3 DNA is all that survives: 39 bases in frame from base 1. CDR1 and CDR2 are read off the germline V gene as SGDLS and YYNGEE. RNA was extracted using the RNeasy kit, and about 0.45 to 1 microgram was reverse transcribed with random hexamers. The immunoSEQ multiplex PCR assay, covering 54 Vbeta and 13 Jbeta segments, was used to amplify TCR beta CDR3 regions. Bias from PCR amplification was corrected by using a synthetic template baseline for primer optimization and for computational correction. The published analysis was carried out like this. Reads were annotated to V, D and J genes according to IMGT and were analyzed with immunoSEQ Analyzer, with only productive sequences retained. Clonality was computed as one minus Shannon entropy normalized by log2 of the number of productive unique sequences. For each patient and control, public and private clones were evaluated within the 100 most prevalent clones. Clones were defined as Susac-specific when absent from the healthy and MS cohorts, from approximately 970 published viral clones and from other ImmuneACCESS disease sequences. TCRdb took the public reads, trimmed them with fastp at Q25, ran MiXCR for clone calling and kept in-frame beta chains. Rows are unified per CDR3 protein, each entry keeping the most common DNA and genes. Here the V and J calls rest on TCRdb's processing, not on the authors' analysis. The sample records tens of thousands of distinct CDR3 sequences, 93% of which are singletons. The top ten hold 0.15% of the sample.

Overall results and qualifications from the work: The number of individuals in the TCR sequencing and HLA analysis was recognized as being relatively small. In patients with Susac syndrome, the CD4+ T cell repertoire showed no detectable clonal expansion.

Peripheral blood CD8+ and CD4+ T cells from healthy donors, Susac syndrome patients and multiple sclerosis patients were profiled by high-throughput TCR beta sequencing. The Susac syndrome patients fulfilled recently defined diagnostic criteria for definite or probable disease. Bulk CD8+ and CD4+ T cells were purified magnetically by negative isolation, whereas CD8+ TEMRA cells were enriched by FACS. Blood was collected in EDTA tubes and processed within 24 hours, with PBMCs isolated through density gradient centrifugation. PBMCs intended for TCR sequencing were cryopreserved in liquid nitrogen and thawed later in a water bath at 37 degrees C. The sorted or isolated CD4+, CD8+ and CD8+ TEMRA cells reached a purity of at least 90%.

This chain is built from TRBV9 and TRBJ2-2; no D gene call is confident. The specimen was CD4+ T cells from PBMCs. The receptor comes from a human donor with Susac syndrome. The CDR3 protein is CASSAVWTGELFF. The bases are TGTGCCAGCAGCGCCGTCTGGACCGGGGAGCTGTTTTTT.